Listed below are T cell receptor beta chains from one sample, sequenced in a study of human T cells and chemical hapten exposure. TCRdb re-called the RACE reads with MiXCR, one entry per CDR3 protein. The profile covers more than 75,000 distinct CDR3 sequences, with nearly 10% appearing a single time and approximately 3.8% taken by the ten largest. The material was whole blood, obtained in connection with sensitization to the hapten diphenylcyclopropenone (DPC). These receptors originate from a woman aged 40 to 50 with alopecia areata. Some clones in this sample may be carry-over from other donors' samples. Both conserved end residues are trimmed from each CDR3. Some rows have no size entry. The others give once, few or many, or a class for an expanded clone.

J gene	clone size	V gene	CDR3 protein
TRBJ1-5	many	TRBV28	ASSFSGNGYNQPQH
TRBJ1-1	many	TRBV7-8	ASSFSGVIGPNTEAF
TRBJ2-2	few	TRBV9	ASSDSPGTGELF
TRBJ1-2	many	TRBV27	ASRPGQYSNYGYT
TRBJ2-7	many	TRBV7-9	ASSLARLAGISYEQY
TRBJ1-4	few	TRBV18	ASSPIPLIGPNEKLF
TRBJ2-7	.	TRBV12-3/TRBV12-4	ASSKFGGSTYEQY
TRBJ2-6	many	TRBV12-3/TRBV12-4	ASRQSQGVLT
TRBJ1-4	many	TRBV7-9	ASSLASTGAEKLF
TRBJ2-1	many	TRBV7-2	ASSPEFLSNEQF
TRBJ2-3	.	TRBV29-1	SVVPTSGSTDTQY
TRBJ2-7	few	TRBV5-4	ASSSQTSYEQY
TRBJ2-1	many	TRBV12-2	ASRLARGCYNEQF
TRBJ1-5	.	TRBV7-9	ASSRDTSGAQH
TRBJ2-3	many	TRBV7-2	ASSLGISGGTDTQY
TRBJ1-6	many	TRBV3-1	ASSQKGGFSSSYNSPLH
TRBJ1-5	.	TRBV19	ASSSGGRNQPQH
TRBJ2-2	many	TRBV19	ASSIDRARPENTGELF
TRBJ2-7	many	TRBV20-1	SACPGGTYEQY
TRBJ2-7	.	TRBV6-5	ASSPQGGAYEQY
TRBJ2-4	many	TRBV20-1	SAKNLQGARGKYIQY
TRBJ2-3	few	TRBV6-4	ASSATGGLDTQY
TRBJ1-6	many	TRBV11-2	ASTETGTYNSPLH
TRBJ1-2	.	TRBV18	ASSPTVDGANYGYT
TRBJ2-7	many	TRBV11-3	ASSLGTSGVEQY
TRBJ2-7	many	TRBV27	ASSRQVGGEQY
TRBJ2-7	many	TRBV6-5	ASSYGRTYEQY